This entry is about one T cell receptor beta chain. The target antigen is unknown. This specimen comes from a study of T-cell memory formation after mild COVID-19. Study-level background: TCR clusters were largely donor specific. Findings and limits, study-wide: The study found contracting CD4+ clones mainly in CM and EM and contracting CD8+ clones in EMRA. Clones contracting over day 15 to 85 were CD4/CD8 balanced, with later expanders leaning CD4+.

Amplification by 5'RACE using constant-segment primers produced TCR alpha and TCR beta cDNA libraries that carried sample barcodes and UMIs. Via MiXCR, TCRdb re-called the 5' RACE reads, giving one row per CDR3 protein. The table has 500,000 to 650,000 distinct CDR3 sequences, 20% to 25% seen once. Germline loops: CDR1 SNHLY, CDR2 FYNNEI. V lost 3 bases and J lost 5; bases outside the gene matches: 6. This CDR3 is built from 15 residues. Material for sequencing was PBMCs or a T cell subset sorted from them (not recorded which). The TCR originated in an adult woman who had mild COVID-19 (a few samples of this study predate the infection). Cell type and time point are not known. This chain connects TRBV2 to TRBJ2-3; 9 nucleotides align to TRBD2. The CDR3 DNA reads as TGTGCCAGCAGTGATAGCGGGGGACGGAAAGATACGCAGTATTTT. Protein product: CASSDSGGRKDTQYF.